Detailed here is one T cell receptor beta chain. The V gene's germline CDR1 is SGHAT and CDR2 FQNNGV. V was shortened by 5 bases and J by 4 bases, with 14 bases between the two germline ends. The CDR3 spans 14 residues. These data originate in a study of blood T cells in healthy people across ages. Peripheral blood samples of roughly 9.8 milliliters were drawn from each donor. A minimum of 5 micrograms of total RNA was extracted per sample. Primers used in a second PCR of roughly 6 to 11 cycles were a sample-barcoded 5' primer and a J-beta primer mix. TCRdb reprocessed the 5' RACE reads via MiXCR and lists one record per CDR3 protein. The data contain over 450,000 distinct CDR3 sequences, approximately 25% of them seen just once; the ten biggest clones take up around 10%. These sequences were also reported in another study, on T cells of mothers and their children. That study reports: Sample barcodes and 2-4 random nucleotides were added by the M1S primer of the second PCR.

V is TRBV11-2 and J is TRBJ2-5; D might be TRBD1 or TRBD2, each matching 7 bases. The sequence was collected from a boy younger than 18 in good health. The sequenced material came from blood. The CDR3 here is CASSNSGGVETQYF. The DNA of the CDR3 is TGTGCCAGCAGCAACTCAGGGGGGGTAGAGACCCAGTACTTC.